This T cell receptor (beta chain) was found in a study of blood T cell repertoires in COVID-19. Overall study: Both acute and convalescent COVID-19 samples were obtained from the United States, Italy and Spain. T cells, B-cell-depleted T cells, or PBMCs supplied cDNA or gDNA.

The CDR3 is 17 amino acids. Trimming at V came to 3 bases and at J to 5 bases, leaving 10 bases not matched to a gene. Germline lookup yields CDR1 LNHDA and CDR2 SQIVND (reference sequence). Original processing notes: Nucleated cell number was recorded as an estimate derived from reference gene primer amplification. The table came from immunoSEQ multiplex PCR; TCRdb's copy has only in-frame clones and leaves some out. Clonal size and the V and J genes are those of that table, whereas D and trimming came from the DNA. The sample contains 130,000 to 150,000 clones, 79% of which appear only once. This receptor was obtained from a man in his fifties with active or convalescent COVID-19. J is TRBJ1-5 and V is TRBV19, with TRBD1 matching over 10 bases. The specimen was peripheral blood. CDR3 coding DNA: TGTGCCAGTAGTATTCTCCGGGACAGGGGAGGGGATCAGCCCCAGCATTTT. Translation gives CASSILRDRGGDQPQHF.